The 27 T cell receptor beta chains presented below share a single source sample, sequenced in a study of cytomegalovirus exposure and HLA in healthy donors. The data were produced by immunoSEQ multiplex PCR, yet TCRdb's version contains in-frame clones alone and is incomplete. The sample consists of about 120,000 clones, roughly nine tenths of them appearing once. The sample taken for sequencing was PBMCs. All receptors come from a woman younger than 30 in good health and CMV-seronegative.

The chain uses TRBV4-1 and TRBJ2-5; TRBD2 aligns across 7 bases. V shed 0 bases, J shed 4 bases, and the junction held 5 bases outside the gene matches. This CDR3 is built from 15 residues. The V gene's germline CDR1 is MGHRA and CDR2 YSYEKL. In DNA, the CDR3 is TGCGCCAGCAGCCAAGATTGGGGGGGTGGAGAGACCCAGTACTTC. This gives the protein CASSQDWGGGETQYF.

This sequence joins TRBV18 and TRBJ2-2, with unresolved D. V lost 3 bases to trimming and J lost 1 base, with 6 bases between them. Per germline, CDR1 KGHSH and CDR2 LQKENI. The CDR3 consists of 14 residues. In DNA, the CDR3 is TGTGCCAGCTCACCTCAGGAGAACACCGGGGAGCTGTTTTTT. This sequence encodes CASSPQENTGELFF. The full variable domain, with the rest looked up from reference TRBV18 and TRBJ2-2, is NAGVMQNPRHLVRRRGQEARLRCSPMKGHSHVYWYRQLPEEGLKFMVYLQKENIIDESGMPKERFSAEFPKEGPSILRIQQVVRGDSAAYFCASSPQENTGELFFGEGSRLTVL.

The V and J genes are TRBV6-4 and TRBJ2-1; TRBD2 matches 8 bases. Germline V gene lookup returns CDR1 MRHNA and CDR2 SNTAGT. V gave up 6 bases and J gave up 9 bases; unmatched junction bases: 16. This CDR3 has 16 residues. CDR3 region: CASRAGDSYRGSEQFF. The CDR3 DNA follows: TGTGCCAGCAGAGCGGGAGATAGTTATCGGGGCAGTGAGCAGTTCTTC.

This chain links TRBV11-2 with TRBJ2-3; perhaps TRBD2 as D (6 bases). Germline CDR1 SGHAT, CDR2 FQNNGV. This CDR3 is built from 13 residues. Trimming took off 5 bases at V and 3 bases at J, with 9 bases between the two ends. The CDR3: CASSGGVTDTQYF. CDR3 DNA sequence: TGTGCCAGCAGCGGCGGGGTAACAGATACGCAGTATTTT.

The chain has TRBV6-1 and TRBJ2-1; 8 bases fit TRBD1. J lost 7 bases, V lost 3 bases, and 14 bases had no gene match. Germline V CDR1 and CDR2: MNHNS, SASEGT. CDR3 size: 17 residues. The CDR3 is CASSDSYLRTGFNEQFF. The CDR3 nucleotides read TGTGCCAGCAGTGATAGTTACCTGAGGACAGGGTTTAATGAGCAGTTCTTC.

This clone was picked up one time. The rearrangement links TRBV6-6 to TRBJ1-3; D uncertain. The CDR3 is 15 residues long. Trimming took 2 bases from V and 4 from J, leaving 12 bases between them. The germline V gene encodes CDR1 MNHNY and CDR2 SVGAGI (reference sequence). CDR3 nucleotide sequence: TGTGCCAGCAGTTACCACGGGTGGTTAGGAAACACCATATATTTT. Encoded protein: CASSYHGWLGNTIYF.

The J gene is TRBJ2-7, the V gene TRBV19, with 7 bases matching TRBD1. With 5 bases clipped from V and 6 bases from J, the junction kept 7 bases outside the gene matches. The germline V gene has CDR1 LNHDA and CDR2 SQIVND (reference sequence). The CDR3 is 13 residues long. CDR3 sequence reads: CASSSTGPGEQYF. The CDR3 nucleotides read TGTGCCAGTAGTTCGACAGGGCCCGGCGAGCAGTACTTC. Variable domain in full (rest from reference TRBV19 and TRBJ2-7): DGGITQSPKYLFRKEGQNVTLSCEQNLNHDAMYWYRQDPGQGLRLIYYSQIVNDFQKGDIAEGYSVSREKKESFPLTVTSAQKNPTAFYLCASSSTGPGEQYFGPGTRLTVT.

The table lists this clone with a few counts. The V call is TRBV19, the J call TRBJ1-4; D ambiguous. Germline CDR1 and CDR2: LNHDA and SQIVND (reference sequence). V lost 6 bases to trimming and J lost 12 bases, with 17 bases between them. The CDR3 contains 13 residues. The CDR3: CASRYPQRAQLFF. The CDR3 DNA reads TGTGCCAGTAGATACCCCCAGCGGGCGCAACTGTTTTTT.

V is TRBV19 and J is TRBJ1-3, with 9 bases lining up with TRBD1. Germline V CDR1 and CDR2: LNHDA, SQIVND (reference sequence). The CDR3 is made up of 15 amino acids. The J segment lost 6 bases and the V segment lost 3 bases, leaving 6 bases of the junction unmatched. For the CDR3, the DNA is TGTGCCAGTAGTATGGGGACAGGGTTGGAAAACACCATATATTTT. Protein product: CASSMGTGLENTIYF.

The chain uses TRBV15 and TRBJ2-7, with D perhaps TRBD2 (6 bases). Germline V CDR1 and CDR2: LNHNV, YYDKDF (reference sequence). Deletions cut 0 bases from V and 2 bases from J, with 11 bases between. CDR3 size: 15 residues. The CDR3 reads CATSRDWASAYEQYF. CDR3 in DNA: TGTGCCACCAGCAGAGATTGGGCTAGCGCCTACGAGCAGTACTTC.

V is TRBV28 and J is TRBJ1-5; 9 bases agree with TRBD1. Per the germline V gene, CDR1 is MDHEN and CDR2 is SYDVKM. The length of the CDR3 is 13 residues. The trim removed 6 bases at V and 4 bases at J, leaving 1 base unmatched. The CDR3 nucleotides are TGTGCCAGCAGGACAGGGGGGAATCAGCCCCAGCATTTT. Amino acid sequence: CASRTGGNQPQHF.

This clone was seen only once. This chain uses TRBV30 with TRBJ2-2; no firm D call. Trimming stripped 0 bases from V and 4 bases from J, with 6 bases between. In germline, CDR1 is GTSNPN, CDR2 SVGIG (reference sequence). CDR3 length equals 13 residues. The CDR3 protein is CAWSVEVTGELFF. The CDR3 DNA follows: TGTGCCTGGAGTGTAGAGGTCACCGGGGAGCTGTTTTTT.

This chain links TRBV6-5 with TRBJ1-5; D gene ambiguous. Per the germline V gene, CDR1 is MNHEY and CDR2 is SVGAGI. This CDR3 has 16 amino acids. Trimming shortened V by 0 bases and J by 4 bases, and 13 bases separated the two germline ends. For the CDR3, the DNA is TGTGCCAGCAGTTACTCGCCCCCCCGGAGGAATCAGCCCCAGCATTTT. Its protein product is CASSYSPPRRNQPQHF.

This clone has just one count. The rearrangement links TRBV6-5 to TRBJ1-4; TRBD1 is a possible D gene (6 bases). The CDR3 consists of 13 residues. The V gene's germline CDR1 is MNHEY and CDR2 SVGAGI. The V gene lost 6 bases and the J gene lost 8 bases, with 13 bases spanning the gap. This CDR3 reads CASSNVDSEKLFF. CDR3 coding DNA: TGTGCCAGCAGCAACGTGGACAGCGAAAAACTGTTTTTT.

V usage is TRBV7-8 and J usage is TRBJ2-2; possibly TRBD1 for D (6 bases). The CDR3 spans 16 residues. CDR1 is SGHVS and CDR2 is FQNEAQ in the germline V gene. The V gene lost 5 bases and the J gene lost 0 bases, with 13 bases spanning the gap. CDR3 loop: CASSRDRPSNTGELFF. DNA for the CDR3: TGTGCCAGCAGCCGAGACAGGCCCTCGAACACCGGGGAGCTGTTTTTT.

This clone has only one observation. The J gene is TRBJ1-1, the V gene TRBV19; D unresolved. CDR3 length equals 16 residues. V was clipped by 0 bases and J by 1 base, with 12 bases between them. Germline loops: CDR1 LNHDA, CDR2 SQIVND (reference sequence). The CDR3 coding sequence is TGTGCCAGTAGTATAGACCCCCTGTCAGGGAACACTGAAGCTTTCTTT. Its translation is CASSIDPLSGNTEAFF.

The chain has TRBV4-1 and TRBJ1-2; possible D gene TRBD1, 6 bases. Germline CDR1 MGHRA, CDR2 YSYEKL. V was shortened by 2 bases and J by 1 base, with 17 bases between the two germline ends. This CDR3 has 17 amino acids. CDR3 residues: CASSQSPMGQINYGYTF. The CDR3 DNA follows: TGCGCCAGCAGCCAAAGCCCTATGGGACAAATTAACTATGGCTACACCTTC.

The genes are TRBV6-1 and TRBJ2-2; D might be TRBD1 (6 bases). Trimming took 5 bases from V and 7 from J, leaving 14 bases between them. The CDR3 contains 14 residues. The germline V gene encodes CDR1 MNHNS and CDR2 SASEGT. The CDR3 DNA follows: TGTGCCAGCAGTACAACAGGGCAGGACGGGGAGCTGTTTTTT. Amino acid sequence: CASSTTGQDGELFF.

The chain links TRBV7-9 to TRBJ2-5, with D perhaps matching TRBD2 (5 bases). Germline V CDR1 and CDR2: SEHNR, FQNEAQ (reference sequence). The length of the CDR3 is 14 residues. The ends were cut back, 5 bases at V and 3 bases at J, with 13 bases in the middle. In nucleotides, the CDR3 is TGTGCCAGCAGCCCCAGCGGACCAAAAGAGACCCAGTACTTC. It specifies CASSPSGPKETQYF.

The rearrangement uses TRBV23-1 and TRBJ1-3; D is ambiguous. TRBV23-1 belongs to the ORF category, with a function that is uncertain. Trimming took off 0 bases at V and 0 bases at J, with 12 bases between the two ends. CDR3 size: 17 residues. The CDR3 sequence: CASSQSGGERSGNTIYF. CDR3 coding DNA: TGCGCCAGCAGTCAATCCGGCGGAGAACGCTCTGGAAACACCATATATTTT.

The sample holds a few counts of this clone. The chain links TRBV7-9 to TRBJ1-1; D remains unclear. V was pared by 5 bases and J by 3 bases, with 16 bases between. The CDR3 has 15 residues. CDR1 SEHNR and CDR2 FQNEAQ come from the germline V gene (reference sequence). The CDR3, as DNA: TGTGCCAGCAGCCCCCGGAACGGGGAGGACACTGAAGCTTTCTTT. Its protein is CASSPRNGEDTEAFF.

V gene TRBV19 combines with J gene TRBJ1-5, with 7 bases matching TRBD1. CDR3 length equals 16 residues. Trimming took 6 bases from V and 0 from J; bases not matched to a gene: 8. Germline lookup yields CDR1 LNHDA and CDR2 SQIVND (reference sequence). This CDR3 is CASSPGQVLSNQPQHF. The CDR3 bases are TGTGCCAGTAGCCCTGGACAGGTTCTTAGCAATCAGCCCCAGCATTTT.

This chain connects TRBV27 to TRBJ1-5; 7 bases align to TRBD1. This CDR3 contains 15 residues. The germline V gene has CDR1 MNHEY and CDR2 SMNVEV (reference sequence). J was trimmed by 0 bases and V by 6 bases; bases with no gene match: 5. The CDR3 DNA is TGTGCCAGCAGATATACAGGGGATAGCAATCAGCCCCAGCATTTT. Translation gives CASRYTGDSNQPQHF.

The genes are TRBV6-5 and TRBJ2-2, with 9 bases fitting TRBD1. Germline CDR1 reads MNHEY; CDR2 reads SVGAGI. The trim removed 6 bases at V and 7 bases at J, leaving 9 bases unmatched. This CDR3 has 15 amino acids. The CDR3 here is CASRTDRGFYGELFF. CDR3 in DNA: TGTGCCAGCAGGACCGACAGGGGGTTCTACGGGGAGCTGTTTTTT.

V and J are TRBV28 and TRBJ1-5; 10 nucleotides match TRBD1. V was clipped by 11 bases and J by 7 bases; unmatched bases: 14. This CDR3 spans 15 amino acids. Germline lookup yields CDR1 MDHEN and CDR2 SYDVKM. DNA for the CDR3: TGTGCCGGCTCTCCCGGGACAGGGGTGCACCAGCCCCAGCATTTT. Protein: CAGSPGTGVHQPQHF. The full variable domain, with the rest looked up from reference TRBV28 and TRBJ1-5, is DVKVTQSSRYLVKRTGEKVFLECVQDMDHENMFWYRQDPGLGLRLIYFSYDVKMKEKGDIPEGYSVSREKKERFSLILESASTNQTSMYLCAGSPGTGVHQPQHFGDGTRLSIL.

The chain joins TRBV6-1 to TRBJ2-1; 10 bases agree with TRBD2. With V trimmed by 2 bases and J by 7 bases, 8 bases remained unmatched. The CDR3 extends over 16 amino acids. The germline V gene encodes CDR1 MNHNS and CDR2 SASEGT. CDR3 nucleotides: TGTGCCAGCAGTGAATTAATAGCGGGGGGAGAAAATGAGCAGTTCTTC. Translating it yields CASSELIAGGENEQFF.

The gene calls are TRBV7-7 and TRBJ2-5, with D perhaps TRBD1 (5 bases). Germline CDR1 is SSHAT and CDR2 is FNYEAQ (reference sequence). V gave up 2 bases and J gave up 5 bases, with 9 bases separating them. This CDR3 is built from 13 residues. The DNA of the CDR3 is TGTGCCAGCAGCTTAAGCCAGGGCGAGACCCAGTACTTC. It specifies CASSLSQGETQYF.